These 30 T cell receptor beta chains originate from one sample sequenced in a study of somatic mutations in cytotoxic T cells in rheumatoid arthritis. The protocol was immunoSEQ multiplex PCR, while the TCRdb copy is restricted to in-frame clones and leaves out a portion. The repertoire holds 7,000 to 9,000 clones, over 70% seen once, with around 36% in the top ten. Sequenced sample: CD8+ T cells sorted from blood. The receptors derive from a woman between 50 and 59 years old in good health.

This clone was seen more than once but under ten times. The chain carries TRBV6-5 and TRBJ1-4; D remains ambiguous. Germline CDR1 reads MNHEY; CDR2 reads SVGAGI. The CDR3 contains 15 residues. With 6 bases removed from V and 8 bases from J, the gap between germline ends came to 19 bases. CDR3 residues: CASSPSRDPGEKLFF. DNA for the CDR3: TGTGCCAGCAGCCCCTCGCGAGATCCCGGGGAAAAACTGTTTTTT.

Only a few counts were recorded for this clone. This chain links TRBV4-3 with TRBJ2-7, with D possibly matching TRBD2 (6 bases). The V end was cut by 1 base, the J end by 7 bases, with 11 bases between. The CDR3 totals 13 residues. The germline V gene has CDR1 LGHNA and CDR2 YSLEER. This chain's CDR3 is CASSQGLAWEQYF. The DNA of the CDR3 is TGCGCCAGCAGCCAAGGCCTAGCGTGGGAGCAGTACTTC.

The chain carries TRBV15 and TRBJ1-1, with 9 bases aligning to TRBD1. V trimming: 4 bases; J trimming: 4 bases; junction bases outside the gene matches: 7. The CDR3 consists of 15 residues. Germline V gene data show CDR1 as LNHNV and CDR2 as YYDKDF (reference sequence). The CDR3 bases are TGTGCCACCAGCACGGGACAGGGTGAAGGCACTGAAGCTTTCTTT. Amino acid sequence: CATSTGQGEGTEAFF.

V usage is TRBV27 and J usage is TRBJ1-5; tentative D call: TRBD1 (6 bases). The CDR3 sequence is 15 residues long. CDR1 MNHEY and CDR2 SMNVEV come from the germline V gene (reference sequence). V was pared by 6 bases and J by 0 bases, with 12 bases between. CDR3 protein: CASRDSSYSNQPQHF. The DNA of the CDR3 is TGTGCCAGCAGGGACAGCTCATATAGCAATCAGCCCCAGCATTTT.

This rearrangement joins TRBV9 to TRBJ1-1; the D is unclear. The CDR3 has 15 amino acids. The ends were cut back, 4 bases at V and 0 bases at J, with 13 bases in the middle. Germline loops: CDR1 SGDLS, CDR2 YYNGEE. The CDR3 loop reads CASSPETSMNTEAFF. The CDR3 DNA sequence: TGTGCCAGCAGCCCTGAGACATCCATGAACACTGAAGCTTTCTTT.

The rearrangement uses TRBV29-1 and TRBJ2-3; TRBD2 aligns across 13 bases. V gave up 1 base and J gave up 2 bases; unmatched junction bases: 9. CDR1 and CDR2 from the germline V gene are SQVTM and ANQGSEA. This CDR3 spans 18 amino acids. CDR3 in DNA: TGCAGCGTTGAAGCCGGACTAGCGGGGGCTAACCCCACAGATACGCAGTATTTT. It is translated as CSVEAGLAGANPTDTQYF.

CDR3 DNA sequence: TGTGCCAGCAGTTCTCCCCGCCAGGGGGCTTTGCGTGATTTTGGCTACACCTTC. It yields the protein CASSSPRQGALRDFGYTF. The chain combines TRBV28 with TRBJ1-2, with 8 bases that match TRBD1. Germline CDR1 reads MDHEN; CDR2 reads SYDVKM. The length of the CDR3 is 18 residues. After removal of 4 bases from V and 7 bases from J, the junction contained 20 bases not matched to a gene.

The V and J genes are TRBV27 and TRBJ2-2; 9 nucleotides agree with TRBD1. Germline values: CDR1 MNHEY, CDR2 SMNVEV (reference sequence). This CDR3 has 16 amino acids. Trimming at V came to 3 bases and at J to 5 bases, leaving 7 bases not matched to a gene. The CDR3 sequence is CASSLPLGQGTGELFF. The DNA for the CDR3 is TGTGCCAGCAGTTTGCCCCTGGGACAGGGAACCGGGGAGCTGTTTTTT.

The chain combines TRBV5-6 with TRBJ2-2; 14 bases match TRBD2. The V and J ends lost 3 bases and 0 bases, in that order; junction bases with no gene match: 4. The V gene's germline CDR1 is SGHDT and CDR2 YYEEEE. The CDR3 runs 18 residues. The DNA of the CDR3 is TGTGCCAGCAGCTATGGGACTAGCGGGGGCCCGAACACCGGGGAGCTGTTTTTT. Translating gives CASSYGTSGGPNTGELFF.

CDR3 loop: CASSLLVNTEAFF. The CDR3 nucleotides read TGTGCCAGCAGCTTACTAGTGAACACTGAAGCTTTCTTT. This chain uses TRBV13 with TRBJ1-1; D not certain. From germline, CDR1 is PRHDT and CDR2 FYEKMQ (reference sequence). V gave up 2 bases and J gave up 0 bases, with 4 bases separating them. This CDR3 has 13 amino acids. Using reference TRBV13 and TRBJ1-1 for the parts outside the CDR3, the full variable domain is AAGVIQSPRHLIKEKRETATLKCYPIPRHDTVYWYQQGPGQDPQFLISFYEKMQSDKGSIPDRFSAQQFSDYHSELNMSSLELGDSALYFCASSLLVNTEAFFGQGTRLTVV.

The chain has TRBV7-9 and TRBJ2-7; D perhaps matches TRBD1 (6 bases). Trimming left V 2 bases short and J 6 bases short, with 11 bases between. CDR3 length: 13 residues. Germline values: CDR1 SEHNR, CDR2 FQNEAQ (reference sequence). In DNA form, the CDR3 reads TGTGCCAGCAGCTTACCCGGACAGAGCGAGCAGTACTTC. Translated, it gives CASSLPGQSEQYF.

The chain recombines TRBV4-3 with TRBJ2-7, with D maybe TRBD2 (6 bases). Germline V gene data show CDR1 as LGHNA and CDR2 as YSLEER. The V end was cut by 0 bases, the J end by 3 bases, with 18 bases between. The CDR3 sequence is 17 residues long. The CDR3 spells CASSQDWDSGGIYEQYF. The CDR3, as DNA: TGCGCCAGCAGCCAAGATTGGGACTCCGGGGGAATCTACGAGCAGTACTTC.

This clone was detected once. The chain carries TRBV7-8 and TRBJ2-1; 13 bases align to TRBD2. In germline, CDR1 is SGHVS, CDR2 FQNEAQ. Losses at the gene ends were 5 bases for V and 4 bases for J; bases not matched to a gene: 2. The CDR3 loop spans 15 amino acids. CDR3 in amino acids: CASSRLAGGYNEQFF. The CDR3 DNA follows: TGTGCCAGCAGCCGACTAGCGGGGGGATACAATGAGCAGTTCTTC.

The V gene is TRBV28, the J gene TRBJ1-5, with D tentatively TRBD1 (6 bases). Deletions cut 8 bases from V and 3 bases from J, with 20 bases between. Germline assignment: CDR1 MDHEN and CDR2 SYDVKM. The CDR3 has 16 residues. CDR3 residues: CASFTRDRIVNQPQHF. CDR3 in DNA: TGTGCCAGCTTTACGCGTGACAGGATCGTCAATCAGCCCCAGCATTTT. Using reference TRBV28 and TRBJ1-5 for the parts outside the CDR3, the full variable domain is DVKVTQSSRYLVKRTGEKVFLECVQDMDHENMFWYRQDPGLGLRLIYFSYDVKMKEKGDIPEGYSVSREKKERFSLILESASTNQTSMYLCASFTRDRIVNQPQHFGDGTRLSIL.

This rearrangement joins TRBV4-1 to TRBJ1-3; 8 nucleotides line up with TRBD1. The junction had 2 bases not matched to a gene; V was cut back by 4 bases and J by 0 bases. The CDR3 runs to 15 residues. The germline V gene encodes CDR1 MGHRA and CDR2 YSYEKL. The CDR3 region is CASSPGQASGNTIYF. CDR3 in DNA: TGCGCCAGCAGCCCGGGACAGGCCTCTGGAAACACCATATATTTT.

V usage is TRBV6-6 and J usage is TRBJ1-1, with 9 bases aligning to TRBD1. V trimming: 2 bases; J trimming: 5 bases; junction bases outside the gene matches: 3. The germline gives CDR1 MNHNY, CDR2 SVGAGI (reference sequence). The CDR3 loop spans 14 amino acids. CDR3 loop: CASSYVTGGTEAFF. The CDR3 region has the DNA TGTGCCAGCAGTTACGTGACAGGGGGGACTGAAGCTTTCTTT.

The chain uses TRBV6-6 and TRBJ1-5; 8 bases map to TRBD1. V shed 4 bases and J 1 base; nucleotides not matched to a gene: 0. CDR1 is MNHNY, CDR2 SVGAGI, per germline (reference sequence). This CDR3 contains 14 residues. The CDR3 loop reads CASSWDRSNQPQHF. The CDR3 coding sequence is TGTGCCAGCAGTTGGGACAGGAGCAATCAGCCCCAGCATTTT.

CDR3 sequence: CASSSPSSPEQYF. As DNA, the CDR3 is TGTGCCAGCAGCTCCCCTTCGAGTCCGGAGCAGTACTTC. The genes are TRBV7-2 and TRBJ2-7; D ambiguous. CDR1 is SGHTA and CDR2 is FQGNSA in the germline V gene. CDR3 length: 13 residues. Trimming removed 4 bases from V and 7 bases from J, with 14 bases in between. Drawing the rest from reference TRBV7-2 and TRBJ2-7, the complete variable domain is GAGVSQSPSNKVTEKGKDVELRCDPISGHTALYWYRQSLGQGLEFLIYFQGNSAPDKSGLPSDRFSAERTGGSVSTLTIQRTQQEDSAVYLCASSSPSSPEQYFGPGTRLTVT.

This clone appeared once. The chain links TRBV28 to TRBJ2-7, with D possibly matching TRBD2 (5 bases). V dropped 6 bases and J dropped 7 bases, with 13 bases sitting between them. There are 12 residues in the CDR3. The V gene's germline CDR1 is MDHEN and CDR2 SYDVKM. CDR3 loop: CASSLPPGEQYF. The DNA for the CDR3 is TGTGCCAGCAGCCTACCCCCGGGGGAGCAGTACTTC. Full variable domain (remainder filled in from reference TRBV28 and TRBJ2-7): DVKVTQSSRYLVKRTGEKVFLECVQDMDHENMFWYRQDPGLGLRLIYFSYDVKMKEKGDIPEGYSVSREKKERFSLILESASTNQTSMYLCASSLPPGEQYFGPGTRLTVT.

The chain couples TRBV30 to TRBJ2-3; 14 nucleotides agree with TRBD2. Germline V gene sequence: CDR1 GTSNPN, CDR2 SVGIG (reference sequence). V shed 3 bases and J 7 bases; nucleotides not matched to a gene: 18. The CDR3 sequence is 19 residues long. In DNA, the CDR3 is TGTGCCTGGAGCCGCGGTCGGACTAGCGGGGGGTCCCGCCAGAATACGCAGTATTTT. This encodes CAWSRGRTSGGSRQNTQYF.

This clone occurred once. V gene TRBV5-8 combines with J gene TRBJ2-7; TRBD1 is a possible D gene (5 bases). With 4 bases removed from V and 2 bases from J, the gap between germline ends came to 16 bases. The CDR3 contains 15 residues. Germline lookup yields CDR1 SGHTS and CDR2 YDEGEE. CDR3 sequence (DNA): TGTGCCAGCAGCGTGGCGGACACGTTCGCCTACGAGCAGTACTTC. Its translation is CASSVADTFAYEQYF.

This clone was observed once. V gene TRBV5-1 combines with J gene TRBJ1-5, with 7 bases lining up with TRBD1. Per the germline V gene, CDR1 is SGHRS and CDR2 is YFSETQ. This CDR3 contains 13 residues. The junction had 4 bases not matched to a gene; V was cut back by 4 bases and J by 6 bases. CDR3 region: CASSSSGGQPQHF. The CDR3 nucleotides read TGCGCCAGCAGCAGCTCAGGGGGTCAGCCCCAGCATTTT.

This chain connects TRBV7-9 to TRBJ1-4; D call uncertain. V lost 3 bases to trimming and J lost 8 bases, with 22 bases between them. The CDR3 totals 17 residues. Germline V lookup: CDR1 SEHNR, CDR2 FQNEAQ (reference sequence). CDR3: CASSFDSVRIGGEKLFF. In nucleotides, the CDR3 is TGTGCCAGCAGCTTCGACTCCGTTCGGATAGGTGGGGAAAAACTGTTTTTT.

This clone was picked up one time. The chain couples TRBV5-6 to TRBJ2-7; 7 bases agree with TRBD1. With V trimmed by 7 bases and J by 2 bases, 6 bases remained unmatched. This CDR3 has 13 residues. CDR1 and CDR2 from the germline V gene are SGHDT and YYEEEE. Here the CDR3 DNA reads TGTGCCAGCGGTCAGGGGGATCCCTACGAGCAGTACTTC. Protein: CASGQGDPYEQYF. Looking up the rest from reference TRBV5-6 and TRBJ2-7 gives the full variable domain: DAGVTQSPTHLIKTRGQQVTLRCSPKSGHDTVSWYQQALGQGPQFIFQYYEEEERQRGNFPDRFSGHQFPNYSSELNVNALLLGDSALYLCASGQGDPYEQYFGPGTRLTVT.

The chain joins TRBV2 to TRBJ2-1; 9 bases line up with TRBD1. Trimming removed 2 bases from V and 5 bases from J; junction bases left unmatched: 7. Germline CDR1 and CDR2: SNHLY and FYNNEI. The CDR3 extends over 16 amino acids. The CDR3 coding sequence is TGTGCCAGCAGTGAATTTACAGGGGGCGAGGACAATGAGCAGTTCTTC. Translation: CASSEFTGGEDNEQFF.

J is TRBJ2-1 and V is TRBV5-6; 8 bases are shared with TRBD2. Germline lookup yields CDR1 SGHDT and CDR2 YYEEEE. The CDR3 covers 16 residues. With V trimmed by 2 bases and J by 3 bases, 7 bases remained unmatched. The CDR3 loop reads CASSLAPSGYYNEQFF. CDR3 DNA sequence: TGTGCCAGCAGCTTAGCGCCTAGCGGGTACTACAATGAGCAGTTCTTC. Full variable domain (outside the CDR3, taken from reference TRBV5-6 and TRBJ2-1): DAGVTQSPTHLIKTRGQQVTLRCSPKSGHDTVSWYQQALGQGPQFIFQYYEEEERQRGNFPDRFSGHQFPNYSSELNVNALLLGDSALYLCASSLAPSGYYNEQFFGPGTRLTVL.

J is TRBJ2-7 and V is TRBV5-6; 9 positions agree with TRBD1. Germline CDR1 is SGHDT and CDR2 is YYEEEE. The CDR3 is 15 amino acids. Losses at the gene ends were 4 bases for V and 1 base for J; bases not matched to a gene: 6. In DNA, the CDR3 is TGTGCCAGCAGCCCCGGGACAGGGAGATCCTACGAGCAGTACTTC. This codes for CASSPGTGRSYEQYF.

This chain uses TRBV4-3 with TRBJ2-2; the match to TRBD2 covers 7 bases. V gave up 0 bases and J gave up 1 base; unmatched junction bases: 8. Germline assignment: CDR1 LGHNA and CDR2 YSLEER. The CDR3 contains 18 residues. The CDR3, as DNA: TGCGCCAGCAGCCAAGAAATTTTGGGGGGGGAGAACACCGGGGAGCTGTTTTTT. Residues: CASSQEILGGENTGELFF.

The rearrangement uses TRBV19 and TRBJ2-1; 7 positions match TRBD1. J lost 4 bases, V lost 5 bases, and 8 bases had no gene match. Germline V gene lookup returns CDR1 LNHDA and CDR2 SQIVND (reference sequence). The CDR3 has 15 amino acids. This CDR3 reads CASSLRQGAYNEQFF. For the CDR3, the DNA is TGTGCCAGTAGTCTTCGACAGGGCGCGTACAATGAGCAGTTCTTC. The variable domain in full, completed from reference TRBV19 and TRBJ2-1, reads DGGITQSPKYLFRKEGQNVTLSCEQNLNHDAMYWYRQDPGQGLRLIYYSQIVNDFQKGDIAEGYSVSREKKESFPLTVTSAQKNPTAFYLCASSLRQGAYNEQFFGPGTRLTVL.

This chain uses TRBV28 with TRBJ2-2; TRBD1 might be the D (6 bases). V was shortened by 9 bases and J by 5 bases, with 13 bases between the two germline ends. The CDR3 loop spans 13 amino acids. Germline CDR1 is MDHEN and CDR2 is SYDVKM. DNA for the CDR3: TGTGCCAGTGAACAGGGTCTGACCGGGGAGCTGTTTTTT. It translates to CASEQGLTGELFF.